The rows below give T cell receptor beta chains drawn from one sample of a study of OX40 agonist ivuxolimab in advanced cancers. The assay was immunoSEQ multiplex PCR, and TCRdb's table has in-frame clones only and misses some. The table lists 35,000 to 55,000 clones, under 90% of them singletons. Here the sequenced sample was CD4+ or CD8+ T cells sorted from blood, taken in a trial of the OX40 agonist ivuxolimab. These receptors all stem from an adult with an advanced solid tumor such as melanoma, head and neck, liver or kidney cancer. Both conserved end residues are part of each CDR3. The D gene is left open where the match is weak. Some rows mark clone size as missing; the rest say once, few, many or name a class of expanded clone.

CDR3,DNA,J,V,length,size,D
CASSDTDRVAGYTF,TGTGCCAGCAGTGATACGGACAGGGTGGCCGGCTACACCTTC,TRBJ1-2,TRBV2,14,NA,TRBD1
CASSYSGREAFF,TGTGCCAGCAGTTACAGCGGTCGTGAAGCTTTCTTT,TRBJ1-1,TRBV6-5,12,NA,NA
CASSSRTGLSSYEQYF,TGTGCCAGCAGTTCGCGGACAGGGCTCTCTTCTTACGAGCAGTACTTC,TRBJ2-7,TRBV6-5,16,NA,TRBD1
CASSPEGLTGELFF,TGTGCCAGCAGCCCTGAAGGCCTCACCGGGGAGCTGTTTTTT,TRBJ2-2,TRBV7-2,14,NA,NA
CASRSTGSNQPQHF,TGTGCCAGCAGATCGACAGGGAGCAATCAGCCCCAGCATTTT,TRBJ1-5,TRBV6-5,14,NA,TRBD1
CAWTKGEYEQYF,TGTGCCTGGACTAAGGGGGAATACGAGCAGTACTTC,TRBJ2-7,TRBV30,12,NA,NA
CASSIDSGTGQPQHF,TGTGCCAGTAGTATAGATTCCGGGACTGGCCAGCCCCAGCATTTT,TRBJ1-5,TRBV19,15,NA,NA
CASSYGERTEAFF,TGTGCCAGCAGCTACGGTGAGAGGACTGAAGCTTTCTTT,TRBJ1-1,TRBV7-9,13,NA,NA
CASSVLAGGPYEQYF,TGTGCCAGCAGTGTCCTAGCGGGAGGGCCCTACGAGCAGTACTTC,TRBJ2-7,TRBV6-1,15,NA,TRBD2
CASSGSARAFSNTEAFF,TGCGCCAGCAGTGGGTCGGCCAGGGCATTTTCGAACACTGAAGCTTTCTTT,TRBJ1-1,TRBV10-1,17,NA,NA
CASSQAIRGSNQPQHF,TGCGCCAGCAGCCAAGCGATTAGGGGAAGCAATCAGCCCCAGCATTTT,TRBJ1-5,TRBV4-3,16,NA,NA
CASSSDNLGTEAFF,TGTGCCAGCAGCTCGGACAACCTAGGGACTGAAGCTTTCTTT,TRBJ1-1,TRBV7-9,14,few,NA
CSVGVIGETQYF,TGCAGCGTGGGGGTCATAGGGGAGACCCAGTACTTC,TRBJ2-5,TRBV29-1,12,NA,NA
CASSTGTSGVNEQFF,TGCGCCAGCAGTACCGGGACTAGCGGGGTTAATGAGCAGTTCTTC,TRBJ2-1,TRBV10-1,15,few,TRBD2
CAWRDRGLAGGGELFF,TGTGCCTGGAGAGACAGGGGACTAGCGGGTGGCGGGGAGCTGTTTTTT,TRBJ2-2,TRBV30,16,NA,TRBD2
CAWRRGGNNGYTF,TGTGCCTGGAGGCGGGGGGGGAATAATGGCTACACCTTC,TRBJ1-2,TRBV30,13,NA,NA
CASSVGNTGELFF,TGTGCCAGCAGCGTAGGGAACACCGGGGAGCTGTTTTTT,TRBJ2-2,TRBV9,13,NA,NA
CASSPPGQGDNEQFF,TGTGCCAGCAGTCCTCCGGGACAGGGGGACAATGAGCAGTTCTTC,TRBJ2-1,TRBV6-6,15,NA,TRBD1
CASSRKGRGLPYEQYF,TGTGCCAGCAGCCGGAAGGGCAGGGGGCTTCCCTACGAGCAGTACTTC,TRBJ2-7,TRBV13,16,NA,TRBD1
CASALGSREAFF,TGTGCCAGCGCCCTCGGGAGCCGTGAAGCTTTCTTT,TRBJ1-1,TRBV5-5,12,NA,NA
CASSPPGGSNSPLHF,TGTGCCAGCTCACCACCAGGGGGAAGCAATTCACCCCTCCACTTT,TRBJ1-6,TRBV18,15,NA,NA
CASSPSTGTYNSPLHF,TGTGCCAGCTCACCCTCGACGGGAACCTATAATTCACCCCTCCACTTT,TRBJ1-6,TRBV18,16,NA,NA
CASSSRTGAWDQPQHF,TGTGCCAGCAGCTCCCGGACAGGGGCATGGGATCAGCCCCAGCATTTT,TRBJ1-5,TRBV7-2,16,NA,TRBD1
CASRPAGTGGGEKLFF,TGTGCCAGCCGACCGGCCGGGACAGGGGGAGGAGAAAAACTGTTTTTT,TRBJ1-4,TRBV6-6,16,NA,TRBD1
CAWSVIRGITEAFF,TGTGCCTGGAGTGTTATCAGGGGGATCACTGAAGCTTTCTTT,TRBJ1-1,TRBV30,14,NA,TRBD1
CAWSVVRTSGNSADTQYF,TGTGCCTGGAGTGTAGTACGGACTAGCGGGAATTCGGCAGATACGCAGTATTTT,TRBJ2-3,TRBV30,18,NA,TRBD2
CASSLYGTLPSNEQFF,TGTGCCAGCAGTTTATACGGGACCCTCCCGAGCAATGAGCAGTTCTTC,TRBJ2-1,TRBV28,16,NA,NA
CASSDRYEQYF,TGTGCCAGCAGCGACAGGTACGAGCAGTACTTC,TRBJ2-7,TRBV7-2,11,medium-sized,NA
CASSLEVGGYGYTF,TGTGCCAGCAGCTTGGAGGTTGGTGGCTATGGCTACACCTTC,TRBJ1-2,TRBV5-8,14,NA,NA
CATWSGTTQRGEQYF,TGTGCCACCTGGTCAGGGACGACCCAACGCGGCGAGCAGTACTTC,TRBJ2-7,TRBV28,15,NA,NA
CASSPQGPNYEQYF,TGTGCCAGCTCCCCACAAGGACCAAACTACGAGCAGTACTTC,TRBJ2-7,TRBV18,14,NA,NA
CATSREGYEQYF,TGTGCCACCAGCAGAGAGGGTTACGAGCAGTACTTC,TRBJ2-7,TRBV15,12,NA,NA
CASSFPDREFSYGYTF,TGTGCCAGCAGCTTCCCGGACAGGGAGTTTTCCTATGGCTACACCTTC,TRBJ1-2,TRBV7-2,16,NA,TRBD1
CASSLLQETQYF,TGTGCCAGCAGCCTCCTCCAAGAGACCCAGTACTTC,TRBJ2-5,TRBV5-6,12,NA,NA
CASKPNRVGTEAFF,TGTGCCAGCAAGCCCAACAGGGTGGGGACTGAAGCTTTCTTT,TRBJ1-1,TRBV6-5,14,once,NA
CASRDYGYTF,TGTGCCAGTAGAGACTATGGCTACACCTTC,TRBJ1-2,TRBV19,10,few,NA
CASSLAGAGVSYNEQFF,TGCGCCAGCAGCTTGGCGGGGGCGGGGGTTTCCTACAATGAGCAGTTCTTC,TRBJ2-1,TRBV5-1,17,once,NA
CASSLAVYEQYF,TGTGCCAGCAGCTTAGCGGTCTACGAGCAGTACTTC,TRBJ2-7,TRBV7-2,12,NA,NA
CASSLAPGLGEGEQFF,TGTGCCAGCAGCTTAGCCCCAGGGCTTGGTGAGGGTGAGCAGTTCTTC,TRBJ2-1,TRBV7-8,16,NA,NA
CATSRRNTEAFF,TGTGCCACCAGCAGGCGAAACACTGAAGCTTTCTTT,TRBJ1-1,TRBV15,12,NA,NA
CSVDQYNEQFF,TGCAGCGTTGACCAGTACAATGAGCAGTTCTTC,TRBJ2-1,TRBV29-1,11,NA,NA
CASTAWREEEDTQYF,TGCGCCAGCACGGCCTGGAGGGAAGAGGAAGATACGCAGTATTTT,TRBJ2-3,TRBV5-1,15,NA,NA
CASSIERWTNTGELFF,TGTGCCAGTAGTATAGAACGCTGGACGAACACCGGGGAGCTGTTTTTT,TRBJ2-2,TRBV19,16,NA,NA
CASSLQGQGLNEQYF,TGCGCCAGCAGCTTGCAGGGACAGGGTCTCAACGAGCAGTACTTC,TRBJ2-7,TRBV5-1,15,NA,TRBD1
CASSVREGVTDTQYF,TGTGCCAGCAGCGTGCGGGAGGGAGTCACAGATACGCAGTATTTT,TRBJ2-3,TRBV9,15,NA,TRBD2
CASRRGHYEQYF,TGTGCCAGCAGGAGGGGGCACTACGAGCAGTACTTC,TRBJ2-7,TRBV6-1,12,NA,TRBD1
CASSPDGLMAQYF,TGTGCCAGTAGTCCGGACGGGCTAATGGCCCAGTACTTC,TRBJ2-5,TRBV19,13,NA,NA
CATSREGQSLSGYTF,TGTGCCACCAGCAGAGAAGGGCAGAGTCTGTCGGGCTACACCTTC,TRBJ1-2,TRBV15,15,NA,NA
CASSYSRDYEQYF,TGTGCCAGCAGTTATTCGCGGGACTACGAGCAGTACTTC,TRBJ2-7,TRBV27,13,NA,NA
CASSLGERQPQHF,TGTGCTAGCAGCTTGGGGGAAAGACAGCCCCAGCATTTT,TRBJ1-5,TRBV7-7,13,few,NA
CASSETYEQYF,TGTGCCAGCAGCGAGACCTACGAGCAGTACTTC,TRBJ2-7,TRBV5-5,11,NA,NA
CATSRVPPGTGLSGANVLTF,TGTGCCACCAGCAGAGTCCCTCCCGGGACAGGACTCTCTGGGGCCAACGTCCTGACTTTC,TRBJ2-6,TRBV15,20,NA,TRBD1
CASRRLAGAVGELFF,TGTGCCAGCAGGCGACTAGCGGGAGCGGTCGGGGAGCTGTTTTTT,TRBJ2-2,TRBV6-5,15,NA,TRBD2
CASSDVGAGAYEQYF,TGTGCCAGCAGTGACGTAGGGGCCGGCGCCTACGAGCAGTACTTC,TRBJ2-7,TRBV2,15,NA,NA
CASSRGNTEAFF,TGTGCCAGCAGCCGCGGGAACACTGAAGCTTTCTTT,TRBJ1-1,TRBV27,12,once,NA